This TCR beta chain was sequenced during a study of CD8+CD57+ T cells in acquired aplastic anemia. Across the whole study: An average of roughly 3 ug of DNA was obtained from sorted CD4+ and CD8+ cells. Findings of the study overall: The study identified twenty-nine CD8+ CDR3 sequences shared by patients and controls.

On this clonotype itself: Its antigen is unknown.

The CDR3 runs 15 residues. V was clipped by 3 bases and J by 2 bases, with 12 bases between them. Germline V gene sequence: CDR1 ENHRY, CDR2 SYGVKD. Genomic DNA, serving as template, underwent TCR beta VDJ and CDR3 profiling. TCRdb redid the calling of the reads with MiXCR, one entry per CDR3 protein. The sample holds roughly 260,000 distinct CDR3 sequences; around half are singletons and the top ten take 6.5% to 10%. CD8+CD57+ cell expansion had been shown by flow cytometry in patients chosen for sequencing. Every patient was diagnosed with severe acquired aplastic anemia. The source of this sequence is a human donor with aplastic anemia. V gene TRBV10-3 combines with J gene TRBJ2-3; D remains unclear. Input material: sorted CD4+, CD8+, or CD8+CD57+ T cells (not recorded which) from PBMCs. CDR3 nucleotides: TGTGCCATCAGTGACCCTCGTAAAGTCACAGATACGCAGTATTTT. This translates into CAISDPRKVTDTQYF.